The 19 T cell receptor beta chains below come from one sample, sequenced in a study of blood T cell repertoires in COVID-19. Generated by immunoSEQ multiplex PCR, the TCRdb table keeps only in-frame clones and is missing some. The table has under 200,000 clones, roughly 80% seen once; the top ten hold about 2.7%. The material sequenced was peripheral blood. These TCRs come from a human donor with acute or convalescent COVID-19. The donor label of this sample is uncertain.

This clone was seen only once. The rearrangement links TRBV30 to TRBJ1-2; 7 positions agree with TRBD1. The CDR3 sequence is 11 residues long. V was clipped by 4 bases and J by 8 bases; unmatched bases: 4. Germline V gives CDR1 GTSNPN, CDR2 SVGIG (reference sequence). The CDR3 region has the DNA TGTGCCTGGAACAGGGGAGGCGGCTACACCTTC. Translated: CAWNRGGGYTF.

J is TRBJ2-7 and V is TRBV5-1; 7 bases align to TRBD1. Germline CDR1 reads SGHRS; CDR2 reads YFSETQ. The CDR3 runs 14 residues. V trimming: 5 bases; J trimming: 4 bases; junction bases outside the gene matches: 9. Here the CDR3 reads CASRTGEFTYEQYF. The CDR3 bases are TGCGCCAGCAGAACAGGGGAGTTTACTTACGAGCAGTACTTC. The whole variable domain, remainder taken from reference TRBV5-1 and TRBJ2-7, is KAGVTQTPRYLIKTRGQQVTLSCSPISGHRSVSWYQQTPGQGLQFLFEYFSETQRNKGNFPGRFSGRQFSNSRSEMNVSTLELGDSALYLCASRTGEFTYEQYFGPGTRLTVT.

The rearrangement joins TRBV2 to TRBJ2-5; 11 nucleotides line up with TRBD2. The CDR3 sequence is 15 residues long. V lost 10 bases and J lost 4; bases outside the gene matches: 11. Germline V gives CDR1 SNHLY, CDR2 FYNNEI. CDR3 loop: CATSLAGGSGETQYF. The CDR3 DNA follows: TGTGCCACCAGCTTAGCGGGGGGGAGCGGAGAGACCCAGTACTTC.

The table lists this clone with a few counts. The CDR3 nucleotides read TGTGCCAGCAGTGAAGCGCTTCGTATAGTAGCGGGAGGCGGGGAGCAGTACTTC. Translation gives CASSEALRIVAGGGEQYF. This chain links TRBV2 with TRBJ2-7, with TRBD2 identical over 10 bases. Germline CDR1 SNHLY, CDR2 FYNNEI. This CDR3 spans 18 amino acids. J lost 7 bases, V lost 0 bases, and 15 bases had no gene match.

The CDR3 nucleotides read TGTGCCAGCAGTGAAAAGCGGGGGGACACCGGGGAGCTGTTTTTT. Translation gives CASSEKRGDTGELFF. The rearrangement links TRBV2 to TRBJ2-2; 9 nucleotides align to TRBD2. This CDR3 is built from 15 residues. The J segment lost 3 bases and the V segment lost 2 bases, leaving 1 base of the junction unmatched. CDR1 and CDR2 (germline): SNHLY, FYNNEI.

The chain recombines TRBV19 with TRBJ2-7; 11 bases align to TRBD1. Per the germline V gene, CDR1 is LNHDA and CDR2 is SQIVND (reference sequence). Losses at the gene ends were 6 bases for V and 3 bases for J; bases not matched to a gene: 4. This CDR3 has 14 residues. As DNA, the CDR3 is TGTGCCAGTAGCACGGGGACAGGGGGCTACGAGCAGTACTTC. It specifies CASSTGTGGYEQYF. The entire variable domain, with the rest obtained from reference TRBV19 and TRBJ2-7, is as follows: DGGITQSPKYLFRKEGQNVTLSCEQNLNHDAMYWYRQDPGQGLRLIYYSQIVNDFQKGDIAEGYSVSREKKESFPLTVTSAQKNPTAFYLCASSTGTGGYEQYFGPGTRLTVT.

The CDR3 sequence is CASSLEGLGYEQYF. The DNA of the CDR3 is TGTGCCAGCAGTCTTGAGGGACTGGGCTACGAGCAGTACTTC. The J gene is TRBJ2-7, the V gene TRBV27, with D possibly TRBD2 on 6 matching bases. V lost 5 bases to trimming and J lost 3 bases, with 14 bases between them. This CDR3 region has 14 residues. The germline V gene has CDR1 MNHEY and CDR2 SMNVEV (reference sequence).

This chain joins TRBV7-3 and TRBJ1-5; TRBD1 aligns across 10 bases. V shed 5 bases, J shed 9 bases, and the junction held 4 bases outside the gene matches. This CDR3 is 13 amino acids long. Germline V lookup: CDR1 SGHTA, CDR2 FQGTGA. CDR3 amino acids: CASSDGQGGPQHF. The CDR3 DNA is TGTGCCAGCAGCGACGGACAGGGGGGGCCCCAGCATTTT.

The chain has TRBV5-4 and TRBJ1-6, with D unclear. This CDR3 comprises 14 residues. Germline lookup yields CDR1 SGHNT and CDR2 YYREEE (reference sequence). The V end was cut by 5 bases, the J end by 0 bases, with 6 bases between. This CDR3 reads CASRPSSYNSPLHF. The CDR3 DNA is TGTGCCAGCAGGCCGAGCTCCTATAATTCACCCCTCCACTTT.

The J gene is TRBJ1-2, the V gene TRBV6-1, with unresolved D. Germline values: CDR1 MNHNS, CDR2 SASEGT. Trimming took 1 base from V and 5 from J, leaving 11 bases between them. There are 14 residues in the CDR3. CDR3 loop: CASSEDWAGYGYTF. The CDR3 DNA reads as TGTGCCAGCAGTGAAGACTGGGCAGGTTATGGCTACACCTTC.

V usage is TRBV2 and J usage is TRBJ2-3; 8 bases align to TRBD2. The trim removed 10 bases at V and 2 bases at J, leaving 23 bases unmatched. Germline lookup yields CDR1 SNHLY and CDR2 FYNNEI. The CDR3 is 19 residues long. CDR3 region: CAIKATWGLAGTTTDTQYF. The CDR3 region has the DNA TGTGCCATCAAGGCGACTTGGGGCCTAGCGGGCACTACCACAGATACGCAGTATTTT.

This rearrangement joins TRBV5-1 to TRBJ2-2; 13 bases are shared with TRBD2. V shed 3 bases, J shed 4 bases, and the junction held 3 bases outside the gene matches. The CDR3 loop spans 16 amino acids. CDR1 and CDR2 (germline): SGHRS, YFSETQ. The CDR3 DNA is TGCGCCAGCAGCTGGACTAGCGGGAGCGGCACCGGGGAGCTGTTTTTT. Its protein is CASSWTSGSGTGELFF.

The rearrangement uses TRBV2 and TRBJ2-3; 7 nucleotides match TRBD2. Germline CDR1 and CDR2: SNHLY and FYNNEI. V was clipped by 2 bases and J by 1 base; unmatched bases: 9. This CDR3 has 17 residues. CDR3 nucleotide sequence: TGTGCCAGCAGTGAACTCCGGGGCGGGGGAGGCACAGATACGCAGTATTTT. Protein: CASSELRGGGGTDTQYF.

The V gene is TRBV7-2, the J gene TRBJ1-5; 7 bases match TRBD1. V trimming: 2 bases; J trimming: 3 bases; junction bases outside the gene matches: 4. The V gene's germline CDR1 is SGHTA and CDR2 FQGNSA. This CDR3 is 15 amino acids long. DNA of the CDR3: TGTGCCAGCAGCTTAACGACAGGGCCCAATCAGCCCCAGCATTTT. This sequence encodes CASSLTTGPNQPQHF.

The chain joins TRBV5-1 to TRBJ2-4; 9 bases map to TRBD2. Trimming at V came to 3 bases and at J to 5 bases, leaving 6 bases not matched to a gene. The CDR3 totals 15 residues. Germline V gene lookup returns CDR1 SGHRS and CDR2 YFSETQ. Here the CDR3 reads CASSYSGGPENIQYF. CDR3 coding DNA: TGCGCCAGCAGCTACAGCGGGGGGCCGGAAAACATTCAGTACTTC.

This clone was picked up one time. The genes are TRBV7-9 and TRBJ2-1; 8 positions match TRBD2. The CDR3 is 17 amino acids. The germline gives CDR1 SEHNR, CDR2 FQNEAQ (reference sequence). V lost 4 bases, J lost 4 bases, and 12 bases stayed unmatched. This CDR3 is CASSSPRAGELYNEQFF. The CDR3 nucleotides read TGTGCCAGCAGCTCCCCCCGAGCGGGAGAGTTGTACAATGAGCAGTTCTTC.

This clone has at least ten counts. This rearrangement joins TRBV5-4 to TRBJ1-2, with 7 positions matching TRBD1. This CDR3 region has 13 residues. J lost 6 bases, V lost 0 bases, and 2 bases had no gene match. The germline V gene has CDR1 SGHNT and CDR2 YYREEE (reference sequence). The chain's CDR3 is CASSLVGGDGYTF. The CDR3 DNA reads TGTGCCAGCAGCTTGGTAGGGGGCGATGGCTACACCTTC.

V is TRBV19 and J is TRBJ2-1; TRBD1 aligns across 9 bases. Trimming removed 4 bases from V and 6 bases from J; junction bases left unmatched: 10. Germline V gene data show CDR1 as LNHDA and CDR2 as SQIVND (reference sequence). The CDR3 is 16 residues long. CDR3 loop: CASSTPGGQGGNEQFF. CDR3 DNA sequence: TGTGCCAGTAGTACCCCGGGGGGACAGGGAGGCAATGAGCAGTTCTTC.

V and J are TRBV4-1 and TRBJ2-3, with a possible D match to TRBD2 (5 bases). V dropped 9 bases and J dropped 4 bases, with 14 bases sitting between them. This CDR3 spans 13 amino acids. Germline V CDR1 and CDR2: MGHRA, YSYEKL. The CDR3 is CASRGLKADTQYF. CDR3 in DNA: TGCGCCAGTCGGGGTCTAAAGGCAGATACGCAGTATTTT.